This TCR beta chain was found in a study of T-cell memory formation after mild COVID-19. Study as a whole: TCR clusters largely stayed donor specific. Whole-study findings and limits: The study detected some responding clones in pre-infection memory, suggesting cross-reactive memory joined.

This clonotype has a count of ten or more. What it recognizes is unknown. Each CDR3 protein is one row after TCRdb ran MiXCR on the 5' RACE reads. The sample comprises about 350,000 distinct CDR3 sequences, approximately 15% of which are singletons, and 22% rests with the top ten. V lost 0 bases to trimming and J lost 3 bases, with 13 bases between them. The CDR3 runs 15 residues. Germline assignment: CDR1 SGHRS and CDR2 YFSETQ. The gene calls are TRBV5-1 and TRBJ2-7, with D perhaps matching TRBD1 or TRBD2 (5 bases each). The sequence was obtained from a man younger than 35 who had mild COVID-19 (a few samples of this study predate the infection). Cell type and time point are not known. The sample taken for sequencing was PBMCs or a T cell subset sorted from them (not recorded which). This CDR3 is CASSLGDANFYEQYF. DNA of the CDR3: TGCGCCAGCAGCTTGGGGGACGCCAACTTCTACGAGCAGTACTTC.